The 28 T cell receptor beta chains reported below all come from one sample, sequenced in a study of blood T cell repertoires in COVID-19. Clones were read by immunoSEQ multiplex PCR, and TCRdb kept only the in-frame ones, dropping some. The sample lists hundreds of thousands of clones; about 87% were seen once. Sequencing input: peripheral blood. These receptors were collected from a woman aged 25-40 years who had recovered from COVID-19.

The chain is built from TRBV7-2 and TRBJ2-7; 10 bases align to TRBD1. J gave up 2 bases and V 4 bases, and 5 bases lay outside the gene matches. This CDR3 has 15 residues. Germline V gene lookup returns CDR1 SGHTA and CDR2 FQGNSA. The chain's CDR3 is CASSYRDRGAYEQYF. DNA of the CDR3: TGTGCCAGCAGCTACCGGGACAGGGGAGCCTACGAGCAGTACTTC.

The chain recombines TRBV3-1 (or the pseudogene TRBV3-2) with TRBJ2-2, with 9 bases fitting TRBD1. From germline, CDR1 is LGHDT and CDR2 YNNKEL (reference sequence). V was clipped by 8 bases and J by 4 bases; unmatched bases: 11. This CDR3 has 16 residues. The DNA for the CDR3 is TGTGCCAGCGGGAGACCGGGACAGGGAGGCACCGGGGAGCTGTTTTTT. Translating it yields CASGRPGQGGTGELFF.

CDR3 sequence: CASSPSNTGELFF. CDR3 DNA: TGTGCCAGCAGCCCTTCGAACACCGGGGAGCTGTTTTTT. V gene TRBV7-3 combines with J gene TRBJ2-2; D unresolved. CDR1 is SGHTA, CDR2 FQGTGA, per germline. This CDR3 has 13 amino acids. Trimming took 5 bases from V and 0 from J, leaving 4 bases between them. Based on the CDR3 plus reference TRBV7-3 and TRBJ2-2, the full variable domain is GAGVSQTPSNKVTEKGKYVELRCDPISGHTALYWYRQSLGQGPEFLIYFQGTGAADDSGLPNDRFFAVRPEGSVSTLKIQRTERGDSAVYLCASSPSNTGELFFGEGSRLTVL.

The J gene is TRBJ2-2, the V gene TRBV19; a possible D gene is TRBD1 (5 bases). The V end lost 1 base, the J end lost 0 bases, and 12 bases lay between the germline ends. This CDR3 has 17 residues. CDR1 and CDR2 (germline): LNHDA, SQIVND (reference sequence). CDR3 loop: CASSIGGIRTNTGELFF. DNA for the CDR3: TGTGCCAGTAGTATAGGGGGCATCCGAACGAACACCGGGGAGCTGTTTTTT.

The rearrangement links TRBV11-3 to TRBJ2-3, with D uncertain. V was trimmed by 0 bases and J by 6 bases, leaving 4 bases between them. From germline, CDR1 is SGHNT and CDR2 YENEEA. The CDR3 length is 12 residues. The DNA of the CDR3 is TGTGCCAGCAGCTTAGATCCGGATACGCAGTATTTT. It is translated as CASSLDPDTQYF.

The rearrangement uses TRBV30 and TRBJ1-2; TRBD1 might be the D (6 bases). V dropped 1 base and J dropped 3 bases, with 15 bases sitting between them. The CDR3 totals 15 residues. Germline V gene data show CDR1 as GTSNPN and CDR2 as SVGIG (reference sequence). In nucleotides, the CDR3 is TGTGCCTGGAGTGCGCCCAGATCAGGGGACTATGGCTACACCTTC. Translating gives CAWSAPRSGDYGYTF.

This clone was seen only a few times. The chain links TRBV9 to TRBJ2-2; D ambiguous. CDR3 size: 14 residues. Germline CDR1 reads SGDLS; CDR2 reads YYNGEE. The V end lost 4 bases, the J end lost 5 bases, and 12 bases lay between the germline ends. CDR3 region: CASSLSSVTGELFF. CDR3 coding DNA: TGTGCCAGCAGCCTTTCGTCAGTTACCGGGGAGCTGTTTTTT.

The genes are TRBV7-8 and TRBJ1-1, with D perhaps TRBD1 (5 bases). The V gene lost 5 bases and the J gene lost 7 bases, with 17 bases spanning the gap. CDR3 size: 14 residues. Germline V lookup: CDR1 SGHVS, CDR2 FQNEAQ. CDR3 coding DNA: TGTGCCAGCAGCAGAGATCAACGGGGGGGTGAAGCTTTCTTT. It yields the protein CASSRDQRGGEAFF. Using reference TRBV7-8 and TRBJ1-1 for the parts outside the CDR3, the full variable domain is GAGVSQSPRYKVAKRGQDVALRCDPISGHVSLFWYQQALGQGPEFLTYFQNEAQLDKSGLPSDRFFAERPEGSVSTLKIQRTQQEDSAVYLCASSRDQRGGEAFFGQGTRLTVV.

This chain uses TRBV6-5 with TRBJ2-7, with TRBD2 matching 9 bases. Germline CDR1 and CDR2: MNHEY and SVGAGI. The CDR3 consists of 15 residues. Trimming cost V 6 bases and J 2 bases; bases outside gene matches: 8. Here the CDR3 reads CASRFQTSGPYEQYF. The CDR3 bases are TGTGCCAGCAGATTCCAGACTAGCGGTCCCTACGAGCAGTACTTC.

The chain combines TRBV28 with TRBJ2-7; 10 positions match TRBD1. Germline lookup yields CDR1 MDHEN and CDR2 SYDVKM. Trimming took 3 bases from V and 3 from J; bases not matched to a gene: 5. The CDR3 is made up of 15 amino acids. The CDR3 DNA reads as TGTGCCAGCAGTTTCGGGGGACAGGGGCTCTACGAGCAGTACTTC. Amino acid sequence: CASSFGGQGLYEQYF.

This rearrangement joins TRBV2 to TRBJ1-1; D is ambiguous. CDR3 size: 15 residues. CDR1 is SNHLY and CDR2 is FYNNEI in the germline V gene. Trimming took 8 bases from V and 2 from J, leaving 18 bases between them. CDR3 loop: CASSEESRANTEAFF. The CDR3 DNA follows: TGTGCCAGCTCCGAGGAAAGTCGCGCAAACACTGAAGCTTTCTTT.

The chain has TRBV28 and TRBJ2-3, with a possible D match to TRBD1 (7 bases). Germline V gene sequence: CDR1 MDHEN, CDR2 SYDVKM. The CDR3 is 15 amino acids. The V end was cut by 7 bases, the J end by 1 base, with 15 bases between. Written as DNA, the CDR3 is TGTGCCAGCACAAGAGGGGGCGGGGGCACAGATACGCAGTATTTT. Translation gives CASTRGGGGTDTQYF.

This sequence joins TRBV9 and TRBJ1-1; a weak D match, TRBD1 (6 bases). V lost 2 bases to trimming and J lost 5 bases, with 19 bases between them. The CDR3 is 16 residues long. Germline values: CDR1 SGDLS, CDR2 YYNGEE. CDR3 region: CASSVGITGLGTEAFF. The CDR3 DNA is TGTGCCAGCAGCGTGGGGATCACAGGGTTGGGGACTGAAGCTTTCTTT.

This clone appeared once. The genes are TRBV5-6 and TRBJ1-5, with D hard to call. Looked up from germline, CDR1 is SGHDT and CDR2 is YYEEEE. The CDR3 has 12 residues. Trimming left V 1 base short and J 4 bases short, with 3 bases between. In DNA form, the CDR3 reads TGTGCCAGCAGCTTGCCAAATCAGCCCCAGCATTTT. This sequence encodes CASSLPNQPQHF.

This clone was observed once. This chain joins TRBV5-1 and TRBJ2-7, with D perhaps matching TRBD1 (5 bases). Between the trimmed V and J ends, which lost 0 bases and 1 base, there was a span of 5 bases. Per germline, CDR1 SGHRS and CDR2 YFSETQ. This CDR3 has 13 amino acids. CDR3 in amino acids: CASSLGQSYEQYF. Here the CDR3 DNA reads TGCGCCAGCAGCTTGGGACAGTCCTACGAGCAGTACTTC.

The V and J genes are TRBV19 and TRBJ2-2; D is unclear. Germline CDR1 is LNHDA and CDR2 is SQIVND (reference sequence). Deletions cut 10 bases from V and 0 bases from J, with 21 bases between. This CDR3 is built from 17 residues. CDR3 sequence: CATRLTRPTANTGELFF. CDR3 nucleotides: TGTGCCACCAGACTTACACGACCAACTGCGAACACCGGGGAGCTGTTTTTT.

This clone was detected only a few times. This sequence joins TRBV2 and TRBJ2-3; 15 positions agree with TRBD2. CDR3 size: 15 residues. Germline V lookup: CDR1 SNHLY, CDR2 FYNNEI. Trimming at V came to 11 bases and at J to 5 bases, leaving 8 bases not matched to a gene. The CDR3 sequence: CAGSPGLAGGDTQYF. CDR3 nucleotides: TGTGCCGGAAGCCCGGGACTAGCGGGGGGAGATACGCAGTATTTT.

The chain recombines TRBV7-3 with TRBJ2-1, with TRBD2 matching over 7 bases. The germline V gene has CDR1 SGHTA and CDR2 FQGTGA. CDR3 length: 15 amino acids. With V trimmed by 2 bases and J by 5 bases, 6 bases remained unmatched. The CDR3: CASSLGGGGNNEQFF. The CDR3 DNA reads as TGTGCCAGCAGCTTAGGCGGGGGAGGTAACAATGAGCAGTTCTTC.

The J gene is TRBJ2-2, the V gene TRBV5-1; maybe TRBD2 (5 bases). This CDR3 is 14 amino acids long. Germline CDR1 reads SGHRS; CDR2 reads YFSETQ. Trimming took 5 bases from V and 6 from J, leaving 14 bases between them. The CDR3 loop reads CASSSLSGAGELFF. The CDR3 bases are TGCGCCAGCAGTAGCCTGAGCGGAGCCGGGGAGCTGTTTTTT. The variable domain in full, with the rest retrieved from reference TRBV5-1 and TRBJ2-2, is KAGVTQTPRYLIKTRGQQVTLSCSPISGHRSVSWYQQTPGQGLQFLFEYFSETQRNKGNFPGRFSGRQFSNSRSEMNVSTLELGDSALYLCASSSLSGAGELFFGEGSRLTVL.

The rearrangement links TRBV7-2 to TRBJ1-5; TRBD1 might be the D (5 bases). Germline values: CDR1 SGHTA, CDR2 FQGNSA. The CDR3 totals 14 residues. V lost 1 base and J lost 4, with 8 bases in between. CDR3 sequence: CASSLVRENQPQHF. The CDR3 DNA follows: TGTGCCAGCAGCTTAGTCAGGGAAAATCAGCCCCAGCATTTT.

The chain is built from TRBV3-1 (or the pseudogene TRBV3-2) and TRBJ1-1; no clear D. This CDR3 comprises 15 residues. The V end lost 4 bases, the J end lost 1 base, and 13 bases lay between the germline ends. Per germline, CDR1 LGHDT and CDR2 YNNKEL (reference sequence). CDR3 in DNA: TGTGCCAGCAGCCCTCAAGAGGGTTGGAACACTGAAGCTTTCTTT. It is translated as CASSPQEGWNTEAFF.

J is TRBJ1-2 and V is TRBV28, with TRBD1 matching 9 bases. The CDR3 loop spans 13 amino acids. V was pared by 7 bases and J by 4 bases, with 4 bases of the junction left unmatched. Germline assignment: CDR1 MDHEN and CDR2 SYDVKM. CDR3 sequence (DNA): TGTGCCAGCACCACAGGGGGCGGCTATGGCTACACCTTC. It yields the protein CASTTGGGYGYTF.

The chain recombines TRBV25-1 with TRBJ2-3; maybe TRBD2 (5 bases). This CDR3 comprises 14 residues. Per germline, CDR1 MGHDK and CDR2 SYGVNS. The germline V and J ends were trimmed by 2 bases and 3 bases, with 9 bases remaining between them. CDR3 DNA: TGTGCCAGCAGTGAACCCCGGGAAACAGATACGCAGTATTTT. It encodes CASSEPRETDTQYF.

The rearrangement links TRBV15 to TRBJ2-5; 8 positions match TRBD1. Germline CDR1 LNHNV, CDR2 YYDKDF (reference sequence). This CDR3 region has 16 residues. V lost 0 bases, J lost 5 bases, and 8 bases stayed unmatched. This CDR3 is CATSRDNSRGRETQYF. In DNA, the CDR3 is TGTGCCACCAGCAGAGATAACTCCAGGGGGCGGGAGACCCAGTACTTC.

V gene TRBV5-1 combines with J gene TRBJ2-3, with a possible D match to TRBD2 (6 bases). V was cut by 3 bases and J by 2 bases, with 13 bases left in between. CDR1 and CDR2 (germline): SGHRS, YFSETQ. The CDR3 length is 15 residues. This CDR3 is CASSSGGGTTDTQYF. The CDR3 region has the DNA TGCGCCAGCAGCTCCGGCGGAGGGACCACAGATACGCAGTATTTT.

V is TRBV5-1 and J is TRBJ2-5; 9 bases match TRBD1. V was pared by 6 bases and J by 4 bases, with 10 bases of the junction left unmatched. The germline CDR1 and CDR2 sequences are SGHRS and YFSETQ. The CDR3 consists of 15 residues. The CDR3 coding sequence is TGCGCCAGCACTGCCAGAGGGACAGGGTCAGAGACCCAGTACTTC. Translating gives CASTARGTGSETQYF. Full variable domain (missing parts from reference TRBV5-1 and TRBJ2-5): KAGVTQTPRYLIKTRGQQVTLSCSPISGHRSVSWYQQTPGQGLQFLFEYFSETQRNKGNFPGRFSGRQFSNSRSEMNVSTLELGDSALYLCASTARGTGSETQYFGPGTRLLVL.

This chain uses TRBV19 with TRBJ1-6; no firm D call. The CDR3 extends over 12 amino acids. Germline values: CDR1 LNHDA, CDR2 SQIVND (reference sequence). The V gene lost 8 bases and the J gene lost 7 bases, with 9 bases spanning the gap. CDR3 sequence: CASQSPNSPLHF. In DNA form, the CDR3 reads TGTGCCAGTCAAAGCCCCAATTCACCCCTCCACTTT.

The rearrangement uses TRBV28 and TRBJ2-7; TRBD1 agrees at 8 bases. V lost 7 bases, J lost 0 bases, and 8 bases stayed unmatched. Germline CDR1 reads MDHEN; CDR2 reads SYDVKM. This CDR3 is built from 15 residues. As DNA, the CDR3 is TGTGCCAGCACCGACGGACAGGGACTCTCCTACGAGCAGTACTTC. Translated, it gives CASTDGQGLSYEQYF.